A selection of T cell receptor beta chains follows, all from one sample in a study of neurological immune-mediated disorders. TCRdb itself ran the 5' RACE reads through MiXCR, one entry per CDR3 protein. Counted here are 39,000 or so distinct CDR3 sequences, about 2.3% occurring once; the ten biggest clones make up 10% to 15%. Source material: PBMCs. These receptors were taken from a man in his thirties or forties with multiple sclerosis. Both conserved end residues are part of each CDR3. A D gene is named only where the DNA matches it firmly. The size of a clone is reported for some rows only, either as once, few or many, or as a class for expanded clones.

CDR3	DNA	D	size	J	V
CASSQGDRDADTQYF	TGTGCCAGCAGCCAAGGGGACAGGGATGCAGATACGCAGTATTTT	TRBD1	many	TRBJ2-3	TRBV3-1
CAISDYRENYGYTF	TGTGCCATCAGTGATTACAGGGAGAACTATGGCTACACCTTC	NA	many	TRBJ1-2	TRBV10-3
CASSLNGHTDTQYF	TGCGCCAGCAGCTTGAACGGCCACACAGATACGCAGTATTTT	NA	NA	TRBJ2-3	TRBV5-1
CSARDSRYLKRSYNEQFF	TGCAGTGCTAGAGATTCGAGATACCTCAAACGCTCCTACAATGAGCAGTTCTTC	NA	many	TRBJ2-1	TRBV20-1
CASSLAGVLNTGELFF	TGTGCCAGCAGTTTAGCGGGTGTGCTGAACACCGGGGAGCTGTTTTTT	NA	many	TRBJ2-2	TRBV28
CASSLEQGVGTDTQYF	TGTGCCAGCAGCTTAGAACAGGGGGTGGGCACAGATACGCAGTATTTT	TRBD1	many	TRBJ2-3	TRBV11-2
CASGGQMNTEAFF	TGTGCCAGCGGGGGACAGATGAACACTGAAGCTTTCTTT	TRBD1	many	TRBJ1-1	TRBV12-3/TRBV12-4
CASSSHGSTDTQYF	TGCGCCAGCAGCTCCCATGGGAGCACAGATACGCAGTATTTT	NA	many	TRBJ2-3	TRBV5-1
CASSPGQDNSPLQF	TGTGCCAGCAGCCCGGGACAGGATAATTCACCCCTCCAATTT	TRBD1	NA	TRBJ1-6	TRBV28
CSARVLLNTEAFF	TGCAGTGCTAGAGTACTCTTGAACACTGAAGCTTTCTTT	NA	many	TRBJ1-1	TRBV20-1
CASKKQGDTEAFF	TGCGCCAGCAAAAAACAGGGGGACACTGAAGCTTTCTTT	TRBD1	many	TRBJ1-1	TRBV4-1
CASSYSPLAGGPGELFF	TGTGCCAGCAGTTACTCCCCACTAGCGGGGGGGCCCGGGGAGCTGTTTTTT	TRBD2	many	TRBJ2-2	TRBV6-5
CASSQGQPLYEQYF	TGTGCCAGCAGCCAGGGACAACCACTCTACGAGCAGTACTTC	NA	many	TRBJ2-7	TRBV5-5
CASSVQENTEAFF	TGTGCCAGCAGCGTTCAGGAGAACACTGAAGCTTTCTTT	NA	many	TRBJ1-1	TRBV7-8
CSAVTGLATSEQYF	TGCAGTGCTGTCACGGGACTAGCGACTAGTGAGCAGTACTTC	TRBD2	many	TRBJ2-7	TRBV20-1
CASSLHGTSGSGDTQYF	TGTGCCAGCAGCTTACATGGGACTAGCGGGAGTGGGGATACGCAGTATTTT	TRBD2	many	TRBJ2-3	TRBV7-2
CASSLAGGLSYEQYF	TGTGCCAGCAGCTTAGCAGGAGGGCTCTCCTACGAGCAGTACTTC	NA	many	TRBJ2-7	TRBV28
CASSRTSGYDEQFF	TGTGCCAGCAGCCGGACTAGCGGATACGATGAGCAGTTCTTC	TRBD2	NA	TRBJ2-1	TRBV7-2
CASSFGANPYF	TGTGCCAGCAGTTTCGGAGCGAATCCGTACTTC	NA	many	TRBJ2-7	TRBV28
CASSSYRGSYEQYF	TGTGCCAGCAGCTCGTACAGGGGGTCCTACGAGCAGTACTTC	TRBD1	many	TRBJ2-7	TRBV7-2
CASSLNRDADTQYF	TGTGCCAGCAGCCTGAACAGGGATGCAGATACGCAGTATTTT	NA	many	TRBJ2-3	TRBV13
CASSLPGSGANQPQHF	TGTGCCAGCAGTTTGCCAGGCTCGGGGGCCAATCAGCCCCAGCATTTT	NA	many	TRBJ1-5	TRBV12-3/TRBV12-4
CASIEGRTFYGYTF	TGTGCCAGCATCGAGGGACGGACCTTCTATGGCTACACCTTC	NA	NA	TRBJ1-2	TRBV27
CASSLLGRGAQETQYF	TGTGCCAGCAGCTTACTGGGCAGGGGAGCTCAAGAGACCCAGTACTTC	NA	many	TRBJ2-5	TRBV13
CATLGGTGDEKLFF	TGTGCCACCCTAGGTGGGACAGGAGATGAAAAACTGTTTTTT	TRBD1	many	TRBJ1-4	TRBV12-3/TRBV12-4
CASIDDRGRTGELFF	TGTGCCAGCATCGACGACAGGGGGCGTACCGGGGAGCTGTTTTTT	TRBD1	many	TRBJ2-2	TRBV5-6
CASSLGGTYNEQFF	TGTGCCAGCAGTTTGGGCGGGACTTACAATGAGCAGTTCTTC	NA	many	TRBJ2-1	TRBV27
CAFLGGRSTDTQYF	TGTGCCTTCCTAGGCGGGAGAAGCACAGATACGCAGTATTTT	TRBD2	many	TRBJ2-3	TRBV7-3
CASSQGQGTAEAFF	TGCGCCAGCAGCCAGGGACAGGGGACAGCAGAAGCTTTCTTT	TRBD1	many	TRBJ1-1	TRBV5-1
CASSLVGVGSPLHF	TGTGCCAGCAGCCTGGTGGGGGTCGGGTCACCCCTCCACTTT	NA	many	TRBJ1-6	TRBV9
CSARDRVVTEAFF	TGCAGTGCTCGGGACAGGGTGGTCACTGAAGCTTTCTTT	TRBD1	many	TRBJ1-1	TRBV20-1
CASGRSIYEQYF	TGTGCCAGCGGGCGGTCAATCTACGAGCAGTACTTC	NA	few	TRBJ2-7	TRBV7-9
CASFGWRGEYTGELFF	TGTGCCAGCTTTGGCTGGAGAGGGGAGTACACCGGGGAGCTGTTTTTT	NA	many	TRBJ2-2	TRBV6-5
CASRSGLNTGELFF	TGTGCCAGCAGGAGTGGCCTGAACACCGGGGAGCTGTTTTTT	NA	many	TRBJ2-2	TRBV12-3/TRBV12-4
CASSQDISYGYTF	TGTGCCAGCAGCCAAGACATTTCCTATGGCTACACCTTC	NA	many	TRBJ1-2	TRBV4-2
CASSLGQGLGEKLFF	TGTGCCAGCAGCTTGGGACAGGGCTTGGGGGAAAAACTGTTTTTT	TRBD1	many	TRBJ1-4	TRBV7-6
CASSQLGPGANVLTF	TGTGCCAGCAGTCAACTAGGGCCTGGGGCCAACGTCCTGACTTTC	NA	many	TRBJ2-6	TRBV6-2/TRBV6-3
CASGPAGGPGDEQFF	TGTGCCAGCGGGCCAGCGGGAGGGCCGGGGGATGAGCAGTTCTTC	TRBD2	NA	TRBJ2-1	TRBV7-3
CASRGGDNQPQHF	TGCGCCAGCAGGGGCGGGGACAATCAGCCCCAGCATTTT	NA	many	TRBJ1-5	TRBV5-1
CASSLEIFNSPLHF	TGCGCCAGCAGCTTGGAGATCTTTAATTCACCCCTCCACTTT	NA	many	TRBJ1-6	TRBV5-1
CASSRDRPDTIYF	TGCGCCAGCAGCCGGGACAGGCCTGACACCATATATTTT	TRBD1	many	TRBJ1-3	TRBV5-1
CASSRGLAGGLNNEQFF	TGTGCCAGCAGCCGGGGACTAGCGGGAGGGCTAAACAATGAGCAGTTCTTC	TRBD2	many	TRBJ2-1	TRBV5-4
CSAEVAGGRMTDTQYF	TGCAGTGCGGAGGTAGCGGGGGGGCGGATGACAGATACGCAGTATTTT	TRBD2	many	TRBJ2-3	TRBV20-1
CASSYGRGPDTQYF	TGTGCCAGCAGTTACGGCAGGGGTCCAGATACGCAGTATTTT	NA	many	TRBJ2-3	TRBV6-5
CASSLRTFSYEQYF	TGTGCCAGCAGCCTCCGGACTTTCTCCTACGAGCAGTACTTC	NA	many	TRBJ2-7	TRBV9
CASFGTSNRVTDTQYF	TGTGCCAGCTTCGGGACTAGCAATCGGGTCACAGATACGCAGTATTTT	TRBD2	many	TRBJ2-3	TRBV5-5
CASSSLATGQYF	TGTGCCAGCAGCTCCCTAGCGACTGGGCAGTATTTT	NA	many	TRBJ2-3	TRBV7-2
CASTQGGTDTQYF	TGCGCCAGCACACAGGGCGGAACAGATACGCAGTATTTT	NA	many	TRBJ2-3	TRBV4-3
CASGQGVAEAFF	TGCGCCAGCGGACAGGGGGTGGCTGAAGCTTTCTTT	TRBD1	many	TRBJ1-1	TRBV5-1
CASSHRDGDEKLFF	TGTGCCAGCAGCCACAGGGACGGGGATGAAAAACTGTTTTTT	NA	few	TRBJ1-4	TRBV7-2
CSASEIRLAGGPQNIQYF	TGCAGTGCTAGTGAAATTAGACTAGCGGGGGGGCCGCAAAACATTCAGTACTTC	TRBD2	many	TRBJ2-4	TRBV20-1
CSVIGRIQYNEQFF	TGCAGTGTAATTGGGAGAATTCAGTACAATGAGCAGTTCTTC	NA	many	TRBJ2-1	TRBV20-1
CASSQRGPGNTIYF	TGCGCCAGCAGCCAGAGGGGGCCGGGAAACACCATATATTTT	TRBD1	many	TRBJ1-3	TRBV5-1